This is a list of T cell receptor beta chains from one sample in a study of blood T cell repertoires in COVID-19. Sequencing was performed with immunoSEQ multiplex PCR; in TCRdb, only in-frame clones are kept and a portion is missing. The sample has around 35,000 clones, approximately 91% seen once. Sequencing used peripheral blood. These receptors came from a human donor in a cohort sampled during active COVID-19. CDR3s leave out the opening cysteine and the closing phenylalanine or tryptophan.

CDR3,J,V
ASSLAGQGANYGYT,TRBJ1-2,TRBV7-2
ASSRDNPTGELF,TRBJ2-2,TRBV7-9
ASSQDYRPAGRADTQY,TRBJ2-3,TRBV4-3
ASAYGTGRNQPQH,TRBJ1-5,TRBV19
ASSQARQAFYEQY,TRBJ2-7,TRBV3-1/TRBV3-2
ATSRDGGTSGNTIY,TRBJ1-3,TRBV15
ASSLQVDEQF,TRBJ2-1,TRBV12-3/TRBV12-4
ASRPRQGYEQY,TRBJ2-7,TRBV6-5
ASIVSQGPGELF,TRBJ2-2,TRBV11-2
ASSPVTYEQY,TRBJ2-7,TRBV18
ASGRGMNTEAF,TRBJ1-1,TRBV12-5
ASSEGVSGSYNEQF,TRBJ2-1,TRBV5-4
ASSSSSGVHEKLF,TRBJ1-4,TRBV5-4
ASSNGQGRVSYRYEQY,TRBJ2-7,TRBV21-1
ASREGDQPPHIQY,TRBJ2-4,TRBV3-1/TRBV3-2
ASSGGTGLF,TRBJ1-4,TRBV2
ASSPTSTNTQY,TRBJ2-3,TRBV11-3
ASSWGTVAYEQY,TRBJ2-7,TRBV5-5
ATSRDYQQPAW,TRBJ2-7,TRBV15
ASSEAPGGRGAYEQY,TRBJ2-7,TRBV6-1
ASSVGTSGRGTGELF,TRBJ2-2,TRBV9
ASSLPGPEAGREQF,TRBJ2-1,TRBV27
ASAGGGLI,TRBJ2-1,TRBV7-8
ASSMGRATGELF,TRBJ2-2,TRBV19
ASSYSMGWAGSYYEQY,TRBJ2-7,TRBV6-2/TRBV6-3
ASSLGRGYEQY,TRBJ2-7,TRBV11-2
ASSRGPGETQY,TRBJ2-5,TRBV28
ASSLAGSRYSNQPQH,TRBJ1-5,TRBV7-9
SVEGSGRAGGYT,TRBJ1-2,TRBV29-1
ASSPGQGDGYT,TRBJ1-2,TRBV3-1/TRBV3-2
ASSTPSGGAEKLF,TRBJ1-4,TRBV7-9
ASNRDRGRNTQY,TRBJ2-3,TRBV6-5
ASSPSMNTEAF,TRBJ1-1,TRBV5-4
ASSIGHTYYEQY,TRBJ2-7,TRBV19
ASSQVRGELNTEAF,TRBJ1-1,TRBV4-1
ASSMEGVLNQPQH,TRBJ1-5,TRBV27
ASSVGLAGGSYEQY,TRBJ2-7,TRBV5-1
ASSSSGGAGEQF,TRBJ2-1,TRBV11-2
ASRTSGQASTDTQY,TRBJ2-3,TRBV5-4
ASSHRTGEDTQY,TRBJ2-3,TRBV4-1
ASSERGFTEAF,TRBJ1-1,TRBV2
ASSYPSGTGEQF,TRBJ2-1,TRBV6-5
ASSVGQSSFSYEQY,TRBJ2-7,TRBV6-1
ASSLHATGYYEQY,TRBJ2-7,TRBV5-1
ASSQVAGATYEQY,TRBJ2-7,TRBV4-3
AWELRDTRWEQY,TRBJ2-7,TRBV30
ASSPVGGQRETQY,TRBJ2-5,TRBV5-1
ASSQSNPGLAGDPSYNEQF,TRBJ2-1,TRBV4-3
ASSEQGARGYT,TRBJ1-2,TRBV6-1
ASSPTGAFGNTIY,TRBJ1-3,TRBV3-1/TRBV3-2
ASSSRQQTNEKLF,TRBJ1-4,TRBV5-1
ASSVQGRNTEAF,TRBJ1-1,TRBV6-2/TRBV6-3
ASSKLQGASPLH,TRBJ1-6,TRBV21-1